These T cell receptor beta chains were read from a single sample in a study of cytomegalovirus exposure and HLA in healthy donors. Measured with immunoSEQ multiplex PCR; TCRdb has only the in-frame clones, and not every one. The sample carries 150,000 to 200,000 clones, approximately 78% recorded once. The sample comprised PBMCs. Receptor source: a human donor in good health. Both conserved end residues are part of each CDR3. Each record gives: CDR3 protein, J gene, V gene.

cdr3_aa: CASSATGIKQPQHF
j_call: TRBJ1-5
v_call: TRBV2

cdr3_aa: CASSLWGTGPSGANVLTF
j_call: TRBJ2-6
v_call: TRBV27

cdr3_aa: CASSLVGGGQETQYF
j_call: TRBJ2-5
v_call: TRBV5-1

cdr3_aa: CASSPPFSRGRGYWGYTF
j_call: TRBJ1-2
v_call: TRBV18

cdr3_aa: CASSPDRERGYTF
j_call: TRBJ1-2
v_call: TRBV7-3

cdr3_aa: CASSVEGWQGADTQYF
j_call: TRBJ2-3
v_call: TRBV9

cdr3_aa: CASSTGTRQTQYF
j_call: TRBJ2-5
v_call: TRBV7-2

cdr3_aa: CASSPPSENTGELFF
j_call: TRBJ2-2
v_call: TRBV18

cdr3_aa: CASSLGGNEKLFF
j_call: TRBJ1-4
v_call: TRBV27

cdr3_aa: CASSVVEGGHTDTQYF
j_call: TRBJ2-3
v_call: TRBV9

cdr3_aa: CASSTRVWETQYF
j_call: TRBJ2-5
v_call: TRBV6-5

cdr3_aa: CASSLDRGPNTEAFF
j_call: TRBJ1-1
v_call: TRBV5-4

cdr3_aa: CASSLAGLVTETQYF
j_call: TRBJ2-5
v_call: TRBV5-4

cdr3_aa: CASSMFQMNTEAFF
j_call: TRBJ1-1
v_call: TRBV19

cdr3_aa: CASSLVGGGSYEQYF
j_call: TRBJ2-7
v_call: TRBV7-3

cdr3_aa: CASSFGLASTDTQYF
j_call: TRBJ2-3
v_call: TRBV7-9

cdr3_aa: CASSIAGTGGSDTIYF
j_call: TRBJ1-3
v_call: TRBV13

cdr3_aa: CASTYDPNGGGYTF
j_call: TRBJ1-2
v_call: TRBV6-5